These T cell receptor beta chains were read from a single sample in a study of blood T cell repertoires in COVID-19. Produced via immunoSEQ multiplex PCR; TCRdb's table is partial and in-frame only. The data contain roughly 200,000 clones, about 88% of them singletons. The sample comprised PBMCs or T cells enriched from blood (not recorded which). Receptors were obtained from a woman aged 25 to 39 who had been exposed to COVID-19. The CDR3 runs from the conserved cysteine through the conserved F or W. The order of the fields is clone size, D gene, J gene, V gene, CDR3 DNA, CDR3 protein. The D gene is left open where the match is weak. Where a row states a size, it is once, few, many or the class of an expanded clone; other rows omit it.

once,TRBD2,TRBJ2-5,TRBV10-2,TGCGCCAGCAGTGAGTGGGGCGGGGGGAGGACCCAGTACTTC,CASSEWGGGRTQYF
NA,NA,TRBJ2-3,TRBV4-1,TGCGCCAGCAGCCCCGATTGGCCTGTCGCAGATACGCAGTATTTT,CASSPDWPVADTQYF
NA,NA,TRBJ1-2,TRBV18,TGTGCCAGCTCACCATTGACAATCCCCATTCCCCCCTATGGCTACACCTTC,CASSPLTIPIPPYGYTF
NA,NA,TRBJ1-2,TRBV6-5,TGTGCCAGCACAGCGCAGGGGTTGTATGGCTACACCTTC,CASTAQGLYGYTF
NA,TRBD1,TRBJ1-2,TRBV19,TGTGCCAGCGGGGACAGGGGGCACAATGGGTATGGCTACACCTTC,CASGDRGHNGYGYTF
NA,TRBD1,TRBJ2-7,TRBV5-5,TGTGCCAGCAGCAACATACAGGGGGCCTACGAGCAGTACTTC,CASSNIQGAYEQYF
NA,NA,TRBJ1-5,TRBV19,TGTGCCAGTAGTTTTTCTCTAGGTCAGCCCCAGCATTTT,CASSFSLGQPQHF
NA,NA,TRBJ2-3,TRBV27,TGTGCCAGCAGTTTAAGAGGGATCACAGATACGCAGTATTTT,CASSLRGITDTQYF
few,TRBD1,TRBJ1-4,TRBV18,TGTGCCAGCTCACCGACAGGGACGGGAACTAATGAAAAACTGTTTTTT,CASSPTGTGTNEKLFF
NA,NA,TRBJ2-1,TRBV19,TGTGCCAGTAGGCTGGACTGGAGCTCCTACAATGAGCAGTTCTTC,CASRLDWSSYNEQFF
NA,TRBD2,TRBJ2-5,TRBV7-9,TGTGCCAGCAGCTTACTATCTAGCGGGGGGGAAGAGACCCAGTACTTC,CASSLLSSGGEETQYF
NA,TRBD1,TRBJ1-1,TRBV19,TGTGCCAGTAGTCCCCGGGACAGGGGTTTGTTCACTGAAGCTTTCTTT,CASSPRDRGLFTEAFF
NA,NA,TRBJ2-2,TRBV24-1,TGTGCCACCAGTGATCCCGGTTACACCGGGGAGCTGTTTTTT,CATSDPGYTGELFF
NA,TRBD1,TRBJ1-6,TRBV5-4,TGTGCCAGCACCCGACAGGGGCGCTATAATTCACCCCTCCACTTT,CASTRQGRYNSPLHF
once,NA,TRBJ1-1,TRBV7-3,TGTGCCAGCAGCTCCCAGGAAAACACTGAAGCTTTCTTT,CASSSQENTEAFF
NA,TRBD1,TRBJ1-6,TRBV30,TGTGCCTGGACGCCCGGACAGGGTAGTTCACCCCTCCACTTT,CAWTPGQGSSPLHF
NA,TRBD1,TRBJ2-7,TRBV7-2,TGTGCCAGCAGCTCGCGACAGGGGTCCTACGAGCAGTACTTC,CASSSRQGSYEQYF
NA,NA,TRBJ2-7,TRBV7-2,TGTGCCAGCAGCTTAGGTCTCGGGGGAAACTACGAGCAGTACTTC,CASSLGLGGNYEQYF
NA,NA,TRBJ1-1,TRBV9,TGTGCCAGCAGCGGGACCTCGACAGCCCCGGCCACTGAAGCTTTCTTT,CASSGTSTAPATEAFF
NA,NA,TRBJ1-1,TRBV11-2,TGTGCCAGCACCCAGGGATTACTGAACACTGAAGCTTTCTTT,CASTQGLLNTEAFF
NA,TRBD2,TRBJ2-1,TRBV7-7,TGTGCCAGCAGCTTAGCGCTAGCGGGGGGCATGGATGAGCAGTTCTTC,CASSLALAGGMDEQFF
NA,NA,TRBJ2-7,TRBV12-3/TRBV12-4,TGTGCCAGCAGCTACCGCTACGAGCAGTACTTC,CASSYRYEQYF
NA,NA,TRBJ2-1,TRBV11-3,TGTGCCAGCAGCTTAGAACAGGGATATGGTACCTACAATGAGCAGTTCTTC,CASSLEQGYGTYNEQFF
NA,TRBD1,TRBJ1-5,TRBV27,TGTGCCAGCAGCCAAGGACAGGAGATTTATCAGCCCCAGCATTTT,CASSQGQEIYQPQHF
NA,NA,TRBJ2-1,TRBV9,TGTGCCAGCACCTCCTCGAGCGCAAATGAGCAGTTCTTC,CASTSSSANEQFF
NA,TRBD2,TRBJ2-7,TRBV6-2/TRBV6-3,TGTGCCAGCAGTTCAGGGTGGGGCGGACTAGCGGCGACCTACGAGCAGTACTTC,CASSSGWGGLAATYEQYF
NA,NA,TRBJ1-1,TRBV7-9,TGTGCCAGCAGCTTAGCCACAGTCACTGAAGCTTTCTTT,CASSLATVTEAFF
NA,NA,TRBJ2-7,TRBV7-6,TGTGCCAGCAGCTTATCGGCCTCTAGATCCTACGAGCAGTACTTC,CASSLSASRSYEQYF
NA,TRBD2,TRBJ2-1,TRBV10-3,TGTGCCATCAGTGCTCCCAGCGGGGCCGCCCGCTCCTACAATGAGCAGTTCTTC,CAISAPSGAARSYNEQFF
once,NA,TRBJ1-2,TRBV28,TGTGCCAGCAGTTTGGGGGGAGGCTACACCTTC,CASSLGGGYTF